This is a list of T cell receptor beta chains from one sample in a study of OX40 agonist ivuxolimab in advanced cancers. Some clones are missing from TCRdb's copy, which holds only in-frame ones; the method was immunoSEQ multiplex PCR. The sample lists about 91,000 clones, about 89% occurring once. This specimen was CD4+ or CD8+ T cells sorted from blood, taken in a trial of the OX40 agonist ivuxolimab. The receptors originated from an adult with an advanced solid tumor such as melanoma, head and neck, liver or kidney cancer. Each CDR3 is given with its conserved first and last residue.

V	J	CDR3
TRBV27	TRBJ2-1	CASSFTREGGGNEQFF
TRBV6-1	TRBJ2-1	CASRPGLARNEQFF
TRBV27	TRBJ1-5	CASSGRDVSQPQHF
TRBV2	TRBJ1-5	CASNDDRGGNQPQHF
TRBV10-3	TRBJ1-1	CAISDRDTEAFF
TRBV30	TRBJ1-1	CAWSEGVNTEAFF
TRBV5-8	TRBJ2-2	CASSTSGTVELFF
TRBV7-6	TRBJ1-1	CASSLEDGLPNTEAFF
TRBV27	TRBJ1-5	CASRPGATSNQPQHF
TRBV5-4	TRBJ1-4	CASSLYRGRVLREKLFF
TRBV30	TRBJ2-5	CAWAGTSGRETQYF
TRBV29-1	TRBJ2-1	CSVEEFLAGARGNEQFF
TRBV6-6	TRBJ2-7	CASTEGTSYEQYF
TRBV6-6	TRBJ2-7	CASSLRTGGENEQYF
TRBV18	TRBJ2-6	CASSPRVREVAGANVLTF
TRBV10-1	TRBJ1-3	CASSESGDPGNTIYF
TRBV2	TRBJ2-1	CASSAVREQFF
TRBV30	TRBJ2-2	CAWSAGGTITGELFF
TRBV11-2	TRBJ2-2	CASSLRGSGSGELFF
TRBV6-1	TRBJ1-1	CASTRDRRLFF
TRBV6-1	TRBJ1-5	CASSGQVSNQPQHF
TRBV11-2	TRBJ2-5	CASSFRDETQYF
TRBV7-3	TRBJ2-1	CASSVNREGNEQFF
TRBV9	TRBJ2-1	CASSDGLFNEQFF
TRBV7-2	TRBJ2-7	CASSLTSGPYEQYF
TRBV27	TRBJ1-1	CASSLSVQRNTEAFF
TRBV5-1	TRBJ1-1	CASSLAEGRGFTEAFF
TRBV2	TRBJ1-2	CASSDRSTNYGYTF
TRBV18	TRBJ2-3	CASSQGPEDTQYF
TRBV18	TRBJ2-4	CASSSLGSLKNIQYF
TRBV25-1	TRBJ1-5	CASRLPGQGCYSNQPQHF
TRBV27	TRBJ2-5	CASSWSGPPYQETQYF
TRBV11-2	TRBJ2-2	CASSLIGGSRTGELFF
TRBV5-1	TRBJ2-5	CASSNFPGQQETQYF
TRBV5-1	TRBJ2-1	CASSYQGYNEQFF
TRBV13	TRBJ1-4	CASSSPDRGNEKLFF
TRBV28	TRBJ1-5	CATDRVNQPQHF
TRBV30	TRBJ2-5	CAWSVTGMETQYF
TRBV9	TRBJ2-1	CASSVDLAGGREQFF
TRBV12-2	TRBJ1-2	CASRRFLRGYTF
TRBV9	TRBJ2-5	CASSVGLYQETQYF
TRBV11-2	TRBJ1-2	CASSRSGGGYGYTF
TRBV11-3	TRBJ2-5	CASSLSSGRNQETQYF
TRBV5-1	TRBJ1-1	CASSLIRNTEAFF
TRBV12-5	TRBJ2-7	CASGPIEGTIKHYEQYF
TRBV9	TRBJ2-1	CASSVSLSSEQFF
TRBV10-3	TRBJ1-1	CAIRTRALQTEAFF
TRBV4-3	TRBJ2-1	CASSQETSGGYNEQFF
TRBV25-1	TRBJ1-3	CASSEMGGSGNTIYF
TRBV5-4	TRBJ2-5	CASSLGGRETGETQYF
TRBV19	TRBJ2-1	CASSAISYNEQFF